This T cell receptor beta chain was documented in a study of OX40 agonist ivuxolimab in advanced cancers. Study-wide results and limits: Certain nonresponders likewise exhibited a low normalized T-cell clonal expansion. The mean number of expanded clones was higher in CD8+ T cells than in CD4+.

The CDR3 loop spans 15 amino acids. V shed 4 bases and J shed 9 bases, with 19 bases lying between them. From germline, CDR1 is SEHNR and CDR2 FQNEAQ (reference sequence). Sequencing used immunoSEQ multiplex PCR; TCRdb keeps in-frame clones, though not all of them. The profile shows roughly 30,000 clones, roughly 86% of them singletons. About this clone itself: What it binds is unknown.

Specimen: CD4+ or CD8+ T cells sorted from blood, collected in a trial of the OX40 agonist ivuxolimab. This receptor was identified in an adult with an advanced solid tumor such as melanoma, head and neck, liver or kidney cancer. This rearrangement joins TRBV7-9 to TRBJ1-5, with D possibly TRBD1 on 5 matching bases. CDR3 nucleotide sequence: TGTGCCAGCAGCTCGGGGAGAGGGGAAACATCGCCCCAGCATTTT. It specifies CASSSGRGETSPQHF.